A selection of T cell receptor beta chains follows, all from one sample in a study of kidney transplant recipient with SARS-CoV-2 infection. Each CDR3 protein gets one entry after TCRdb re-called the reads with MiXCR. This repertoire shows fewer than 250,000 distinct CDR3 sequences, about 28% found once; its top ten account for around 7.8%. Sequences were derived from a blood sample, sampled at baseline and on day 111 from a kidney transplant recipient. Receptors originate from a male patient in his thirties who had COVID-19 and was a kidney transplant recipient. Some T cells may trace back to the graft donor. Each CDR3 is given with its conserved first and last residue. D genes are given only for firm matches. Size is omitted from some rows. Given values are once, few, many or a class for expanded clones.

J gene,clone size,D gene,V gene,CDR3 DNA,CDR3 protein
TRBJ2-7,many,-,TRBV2,TGTGCCAGCAGTGGACAGGCGCGGGAGTTAAACGAGCAGTACTTC,CASSGQARELNEQYF
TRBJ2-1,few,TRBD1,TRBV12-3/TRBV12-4,TGTGCCAGCAGAGAAGACCCGGGACAGGGTATATACAATGAGCAGTTCTTC,CASREDPGQGIYNEQFF
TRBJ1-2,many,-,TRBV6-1,TGTGCCAGCAGTCGGGCCAGGGAATGTAGAAAGACCTATGGCTACACCTTC,CASSRARECRKTYGYTF
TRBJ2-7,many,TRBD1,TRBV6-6,TGTGCCAGCAGTTTCCATCCCACCACCGCCTTCGGACAGGGGGAGTACTTC,CASSFHPTTAFGQGEYF
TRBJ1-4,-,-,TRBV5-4,TGTGCCAGCAGCTCGGGTTTTGTACAACGGGAAAAACTGTTTTTT,CASSSGFVQREKLFF
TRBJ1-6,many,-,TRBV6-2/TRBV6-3,TGTGCCAGCAGTAAGGCAAGGGTCGCGAGATGGAATTCACCCCTCCACTTT,CASSKARVARWNSPLHF
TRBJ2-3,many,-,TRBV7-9,TGTGCCAGCAGCTTAGCGAGAGGTTCAGTCACAGATACGCAGTATTTT,CASSLARGSVTDTQYF
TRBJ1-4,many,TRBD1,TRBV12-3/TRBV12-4,TGTGCCAGCAGTTTTGTGGGACAGCCGGAAAAACTGTTTTTT,CASSFVGQPEKLFF
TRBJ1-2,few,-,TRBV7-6,TGTGCCAGCAGCGAAATGGGTGAATCTCGAAAGACCTATGGCTACACCTTC,CASSEMGESRKTYGYTF
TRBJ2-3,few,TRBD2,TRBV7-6,TGTGCCAGCAGCACTGGACTAGCCCCAGATACGCAGTATTTT,CASSTGLAPDTQYF
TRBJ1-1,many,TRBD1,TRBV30,TGTGCCTGGAGTCAGGGGGTTGAAGCTTTCTTT,CAWSQGVEAFF